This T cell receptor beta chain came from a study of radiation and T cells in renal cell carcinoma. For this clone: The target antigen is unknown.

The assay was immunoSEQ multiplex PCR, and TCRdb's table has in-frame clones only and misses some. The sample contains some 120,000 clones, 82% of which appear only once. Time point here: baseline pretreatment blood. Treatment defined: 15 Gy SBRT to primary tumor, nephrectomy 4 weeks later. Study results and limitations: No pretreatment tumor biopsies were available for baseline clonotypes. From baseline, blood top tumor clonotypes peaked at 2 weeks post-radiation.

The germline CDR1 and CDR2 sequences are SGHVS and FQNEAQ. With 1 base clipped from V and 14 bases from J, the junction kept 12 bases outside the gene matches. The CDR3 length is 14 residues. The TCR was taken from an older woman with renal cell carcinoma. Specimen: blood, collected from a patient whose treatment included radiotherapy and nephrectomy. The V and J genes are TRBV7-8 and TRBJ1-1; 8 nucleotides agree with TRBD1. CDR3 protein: CASSLDGHRGKLFF. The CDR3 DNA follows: TGTGCCAGCAGCTTAGATGGCCACAGGGGGAAACTGTTCTTT.